Listed below are T cell receptor beta chains from one sample, sequenced in a study of CD8 T cells in ankylosing spondylitis. TCRdb used MiXCR to reprocess the 5' RACE reads, holding one entry per CDR3 protein. The profile shows about 700,000 distinct CDR3 sequences, around 20% of them singletons. Input material: blood, either unsorted or a sorted T cell fraction (not recorded which). Receptor source: a male donor with ankylosing spondylitis. Each CDR3 is given with its conserved first and last residue. D genes are given only for firm matches. Rows give clone size only sometimes, using once, few, many, or a class for an expanded clone.

cdr3_length,d_call,v_call,clone_size,j_call,cdr3_nt,cdr3_aa
16,TRBD2,TRBV12-3/TRBV12-4,few,TRBJ2-1,TGTGCCAGTGACCCGCCGGGGCTAGCGGTGAGCAATGAGCAGTTCTTC,CASDPPGLAVSNEQFF
15,NA,TRBV18,NA,TRBJ1-1,TGTGCCAGCTCCCCCTCGGCACAGGGGAACACTGAAGCTTTCTTT,CASSPSAQGNTEAFF
12,NA,TRBV6-2/TRBV6-3,NA,TRBJ1-2,TGTGCCAGCAGGTCGGACAGTAACGGCTACACCTTC,CASRSDSNGYTF
12,NA,TRBV7-2,many,TRBJ2-7,TGTGCCAGCAGCTACATGACCTACGAGCAGTACTTC,CASSYMTYEQYF
14,NA,TRBV7-9,NA,TRBJ1-1,TGTGCCAGCAGCCCGACAGAGTACGGCACTGAAGCTTTCTTT,CASSPTEYGTEAFF
13,NA,TRBV12-3/TRBV12-4,NA,TRBJ2-5,TGTGCCAGCAGTTTAGGAGAGGCTGAGACCCAGTACTTC,CASSLGEAETQYF
16,TRBD1,TRBV12-3/TRBV12-4,once,TRBJ1-5,TGTGCCAGCAGTCATGGACAGGGTTTTGGCAATCAGCCCCAGCATTTT,CASSHGQGFGNQPQHF
15,NA,TRBV20-1,few,TRBJ1-5,TGCAGTGCTAGAGTAGTACAGGGTAGCAATCAGCCCCAGCATTTT,CSARVVQGSNQPQHF
15,NA,TRBV3-1,few,TRBJ2-1,TGTGCCAGCAGCAAAACACTCGGGGAGTACAATGAGCAGTTCTTC,CASSKTLGEYNEQFF
15,TRBD1,TRBV5-5,NA,TRBJ2-7,TGTGCCAGCAGCCGACAGGGAAGTCTTTCGTACGAGCAGTACTTC,CASSRQGSLSYEQYF
13,NA,TRBV27,once,TRBJ2-3,TGTGCCAGCATGTACCGTGGCACAGATACGCAGTATTTT,CASMYRGTDTQYF
16,NA,TRBV7-2,few,TRBJ1-6,TGTGCCAGCAGCTTTGGTCCGGGCCAGGCAAATTCACCCCTCCACTTT,CASSFGPGQANSPLHF
16,NA,TRBV4-3,NA,TRBJ2-6,TGCGCCAGCAGCCAAGATCAGGGATCTGGGGCCAACGTCCTGACTTTC,CASSQDQGSGANVLTF
13,NA,TRBV5-1,few,TRBJ2-3,TGCGCCAGCACACGGGAAGGCACAGATACGCAGTATTTT,CASTREGTDTQYF
14,NA,TRBV4-1,NA,TRBJ2-5,TGCGCCAGCAGCCAAGAAGTCACCCAAGAGACCCAGTACTTC,CASSQEVTQETQYF
16,NA,TRBV7-6,few,TRBJ2-3,TGTGCCAGCAGCTTAGAGCCGGGACCACCCACAGATACGCAGTATTTT,CASSLEPGPPTDTQYF
12,NA,TRBV9,few,TRBJ2-1,TGTGCCAGCAGCGCCGTAGTTAGTGAGCAGTTCTTC,CASSAVVSEQFF
12,NA,TRBV12-3/TRBV12-4,few,TRBJ2-5,TGTGCCAGCAGTTTTTCCCACGAGACCCAGTACTTC,CASSFSHETQYF
13,NA,TRBV18,NA,TRBJ1-1,TGTGCCAGCTCACCGAACGTAGACACTGAAGCTTTCTTT,CASSPNVDTEAFF
13,NA,TRBV4-2,NA,TRBJ1-5,TGTGCCAGCCGGGGGGATCGGAATCAGCCCCAGCATTTT,CASRGDRNQPQHF
13,NA,TRBV7-2,few,TRBJ1-2,TGTGCCAGCAGCCCCGAGCCTAACTATGGCTACACCTTC,CASSPEPNYGYTF
16,NA,TRBV24-1,few,TRBJ2-1,TGTGCCACCAGTGATTTGAGGTGGGGTAGGAGCAATGAGCAGTTCTTC,CATSDLRWGRSNEQFF
15,NA,TRBV6-1,NA,TRBJ1-2,TGTGCCAGCAGTGAAACGGGAGACAGAAGATATGGCTACACCTTC,CASSETGDRRYGYTF
14,TRBD1,TRBV12-3/TRBV12-4,many,TRBJ1-2,TGTGCCAGCAGTCCGAGGACAGGATACTATGGCTACACCTTC,CASSPRTGYYGYTF
12,TRBD1,TRBV10-3,NA,TRBJ1-2,TGTGCCACCGGACAGGGTCTCTATGGCTACACCTTC,CATGQGLYGYTF
12,TRBD1,TRBV20-1,few,TRBJ2-7,TGCAGTGCGGGGGACAGGATCTACGAGCAGTACTTC,CSAGDRIYEQYF
14,NA,TRBV6-5,NA,TRBJ2-5,TGTGCCAGCAGTTCAGGACTATTCCAAGAGACCCAGTACTTC,CASSSGLFQETQYF
13,NA,TRBV11-2,few,TRBJ2-7,TGTGCCAGCAGCTTAGACCCGGCCTACGAGCAGTACTTC,CASSLDPAYEQYF
14,NA,TRBV3-1,few,TRBJ1-6,TGTGCCAGCAGCGACAGGTCTAGTAATTCACCCCTCCACTTT,CASSDRSSNSPLHF
13,TRBD1,TRBV20-1,NA,TRBJ1-1,TGCAGTGCCCCGGACAGGCTCAGCTCTGAAGCTTTCTTT,CSAPDRLSSEAFF
13,NA,TRBV5-1,few,TRBJ1-2,TGCGCCAGCAGCCCGGACGTTAACTATGGCTACACCTTC,CASSPDVNYGYTF
19,TRBD1,TRBV5-6,NA,TRBJ2-4,TGTGCCAGCAGCCGCAACGACAGGGTGGGACAAGTGGGCAAAAACATTCAGTACTTC,CASSRNDRVGQVGKNIQYF
12,NA,TRBV29-1,NA,TRBJ2-3,TGCAGCGTTGTCGCGGAGGCAGATACGCAGTATTTT,CSVVAEADTQYF
15,NA,TRBV11-2,NA,TRBJ2-4,TGTGCCAGCAGCTTAGACGGGACTGGGAAAAACATTCAGTACTTC,CASSLDGTGKNIQYF
13,TRBD1,TRBV5-1,NA,TRBJ1-1,TGCGCCAGCAGCTTTAACAGGGGTTTGGAAGCTTTCTTT,CASSFNRGLEAFF
14,NA,TRBV11-2,NA,TRBJ2-6,TGTGCCAGCAGCTTAAGAGGGGGGGCCAACGTCCTGACTTTC,CASSLRGGANVLTF
14,TRBD2,TRBV20-1,NA,TRBJ2-7,TGCAGTGCCCAGAACCTAGCGGACTCCTACGAGCAGTACTTC,CSAQNLADSYEQYF
17,TRBD2,TRBV12-3/TRBV12-4,NA,TRBJ2-1,TGTGCCAGCAGTTCCAGCATGACTAGCCGAGCCAACAATGAGCAGTTCTTC,CASSSSMTSRANNEQFF
14,NA,TRBV29-1,few,TRBJ1-3,TGCAGCGTTGAAGGTGAAATCTCTGGAAACACCATATATTTT,CSVEGEISGNTIYF
15,TRBD2,TRBV10-3,many,TRBJ2-1,TGTGCCATCAGTGAGAGGGGGACTAGCTACAATGAGCAGTTCTTC,CAISERGTSYNEQFF
15,NA,TRBV9,NA,TRBJ1-1,TGTGCCAGCAGCGCTGAGGGGGGGGAGGACACTGAAGCTTTCTTT,CASSAEGGEDTEAFF
13,TRBD2,TRBV12-3/TRBV12-4,many,TRBJ2-1,TGTGCCAGCAGTTTGTCGGGGGGGAATGAGCAGTTCTTC,CASSLSGGNEQFF
13,NA,TRBV24-1,NA,TRBJ1-5,TGTGCCACCAACCATATTTCAAATCAGCCCCAGCATTTT,CATNHISNQPQHF
14,NA,TRBV28,many,TRBJ2-1,TGTGCCAGCAGTTTGTCGGGTTTCTACAATGAGCAGTTCTTC,CASSLSGFYNEQFF
15,NA,TRBV9,NA,TRBJ1-1,TGTGCCAGCAGCGAAGTGACAGCCCGAAGGACTGAAGCTTTCTTT,CASSEVTARRTEAFF
15,TRBD2,TRBV3-1,NA,TRBJ2-7,TGTGCCAGCAGTCCTAGCGGGAGTCAACGCTACGAGCAGTACTTC,CASSPSGSQRYEQYF
14,TRBD1,TRBV20-1,NA,TRBJ1-3,TGCAGTGCCGCGGGACAGGGTTCTGGAAACACCATATATTTT,CSAAGQGSGNTIYF
15,NA,TRBV14,few,TRBJ2-5,TGTGCCAGCAGCAATCAGGACGGGTACCAAGAGACCCAGTACTTC,CASSNQDGYQETQYF
15,NA,TRBV12-3/TRBV12-4,many,TRBJ1-3,TGTGCCAGCCTCCCCTGGGGAGGCTCTGGAAACACCATATATTTT,CASLPWGGSGNTIYF
13,NA,TRBV13,few,TRBJ1-2,TGTGCCAGCAGCCGGCTCACAAGTTATGGCTACACCTTC,CASSRLTSYGYTF
14,NA,TRBV6-2/TRBV6-3,NA,TRBJ1-5,TGTGCCAGCAGTTTACCGTATAGCAATCAGCCCCAGCATTTT,CASSLPYSNQPQHF